This is a list of T cell receptor beta chains from one sample in a study of OX40 agonist ivuxolimab in advanced cancers. Profiled with immunoSEQ multiplex PCR; TCRdb holds only in-frame clones, not every one. The data show around 100,000 clones, with approximately 91% seen just once and approximately 0.16% held by the top ten. The sequencing here drew on CD4+ or CD8+ T cells sorted from blood, taken in a trial of the OX40 agonist ivuxolimab. These receptors all stem from an adult with an advanced solid tumor such as melanoma, head and neck, liver or kidney cancer. The CDR3 runs from the conserved cysteine through the conserved F or W. The D gene is left open where the match is weak. Clone size is shown for a subset of rows, as once, few, many or a class of expanded clone.

size	J	D	V	DNA	CDR3
once	TRBJ1-1	.	TRBV6-1	TGTGCCAGCAGTGACATGAACACTGAAGCTTTCTTT	CASSDMNTEAFF
.	TRBJ2-3	TRBD2	TRBV5-6	TGTGCCAGCAGCTCTCCGGGACTAGCGGGCCTCGATACGCAGTATTTT	CASSSPGLAGLDTQYF
few	TRBJ1-6	.	TRBV6-1	TGTGCCAGCAGTGAAGTTTGGGGAACTAATTCACCCCTCCACTTT	CASSEVWGTNSPLHF
.	TRBJ2-5	.	TRBV5-1	TGCGCCAGCAGCTTGGTTGGAGGGCGAGAGACCCAGTACTTC	CASSLVGGRETQYF
.	TRBJ1-2	.	TRBV27	TGTGCCAGCAGCCCGGGCACAGCTACCCGAGGGGGCTACACCTTC	CASSPGTATRGGYTF
.	TRBJ2-3	.	TRBV5-4	TGTGCCAGCACCCGTGGAGGAACGGAAGAGACGCAGTATTTT	CASTRGGTEETQYF
few	TRBJ1-1	TRBD1	TRBV5-4	TGTGCCAGCAGCTTGGAGGGGACAGGGAGGGGAATGAACACTGAAGCTTTCTTT	CASSLEGTGRGMNTEAFF
.	TRBJ2-2	TRBD2	TRBV19	TGTGCCAGTCGAAGGACTAGCATGAACACCGGGGAGCTGTTTTTT	CASRRTSMNTGELFF
.	TRBJ1-1	.	TRBV7-6	TGTGCCAGCAGCTTCATGCGTGAGGCTGAAGCTTTCTTT	CASSFMREAEAFF
.	TRBJ2-7	.	TRBV27	TGTGCCAGCAGACCCCTCGGGACGGGGGTCTACGAGCAGTACTTC	CASRPLGTGVYEQYF
.	TRBJ1-5	.	TRBV5-1	TGCGCCAGCAGCCCCGGGGGGGGGCAGACTAATCAGCCCCAGCATTTT	CASSPGGGQTNQPQHF
.	TRBJ2-7	.	TRBV6-5	TGTGCCAGCACTTCCCCCGGGCCTCACGGGGAGCAGTACTTC	CASTSPGPHGEQYF
.	TRBJ2-5	TRBD1	TRBV7-3	TGTGCCAGCAGCTCTACAGGGGTAGAGACCCAGTACTTC	CASSSTGVETQYF
.	TRBJ2-7	.	TRBV19	TGTGCCAGTAGTCGCCCACAAAACTACGAGCAGTACTTC	CASSRPQNYEQYF
.	TRBJ1-4	.	TRBV27	TGTGCCAGCAGTTTAGTACACGGTGAAAAACTGTTTTTT	CASSLVHGEKLFF
.	TRBJ2-3	.	TRBV30	TGTGCCTGGAGTGCCTCTTCGCGGGGGCCCATCCCGCAGTATTTT	CAWSASSRGPIPQYF
.	TRBJ2-5	.	TRBV10-1	TGCGCCAGCAGTGAATGGATTCTCCGCAAAGAGACCCAGTACTTC	CASSEWILRKETQYF
.	TRBJ1-1	.	TRBV6-1	TGTGCCAGCAGTGAAACGGCAGCTAAAGGAACTGAAGCTTTCTTT	CASSETAAKGTEAFF
once	TRBJ2-1	TRBD1	TRBV5-4	TGTGCCAGCAGCTCGGCCCGGGACAGAGTCTACAATGAGCAGTTCTTC	CASSSARDRVYNEQFF
few	TRBJ2-1	TRBD2	TRBV15	TGTGCCACCAGCAGAGATCTCGGCGGGGGGGCCAGGAGTGAGCAGTTCTTC	CATSRDLGGGARSEQFF